This TCR beta chain was identified in a study of cytomegalovirus exposure and HLA in healthy donors. Across the study: As an earlier analysis found, 150 million to 200 million T cells yielded about 120 million unique TCR beta sequences. Study observations and caveats: According to the study, roughly 160 TCR beta chains were cytomegalovirus-associated. In vitro confirmation showed a few CMV-associated chains to be CMV antigen specific.

Primers for the PCR totalled 60 Vbeta and 13 Jbeta. Only in-frame clones appear in the TCRdb table, and some are missing; sequencing was by immunoSEQ multiplex PCR. The sample holds some 150,000 clones, less than 90% seen once. About this clone: The antigen is undetermined.

The germline V gene has CDR1 MNHNS and CDR2 SASEGT. This CDR3 has 13 residues. Trimming stripped 5 bases from V and 3 bases from J, with 11 bases between. This chain uses TRBV6-1 with TRBJ2-7, with D possibly matching TRBD2 (6 bases). Sequenced input: PBMCs. The source of this sequence is a middle-aged man in good health and CMV-seronegative. The CDR3 nucleotides read TGTGCCAGCAGTCCCGGGACTTTCTACGAGCAGTACTTC. Translation gives CASSPGTFYEQYF.